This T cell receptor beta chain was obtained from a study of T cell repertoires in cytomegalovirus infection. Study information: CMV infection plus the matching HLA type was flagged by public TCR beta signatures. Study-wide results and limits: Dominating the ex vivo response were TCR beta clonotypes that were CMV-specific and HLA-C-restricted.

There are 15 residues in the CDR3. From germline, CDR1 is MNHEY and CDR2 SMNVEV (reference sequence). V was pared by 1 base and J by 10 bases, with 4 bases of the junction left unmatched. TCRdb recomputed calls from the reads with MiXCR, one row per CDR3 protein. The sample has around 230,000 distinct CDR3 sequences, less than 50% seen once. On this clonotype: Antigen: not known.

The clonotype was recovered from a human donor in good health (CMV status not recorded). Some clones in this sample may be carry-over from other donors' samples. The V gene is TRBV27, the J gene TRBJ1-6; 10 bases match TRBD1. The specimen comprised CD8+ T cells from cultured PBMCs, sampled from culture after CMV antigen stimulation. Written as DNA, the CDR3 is TGTGCCAGCAGTTTATTGGGACAGGGGAAATCACCCCTCCACTTT. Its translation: CASSLLGQGKSPLHF.